The rows below give T cell receptor beta chains drawn from one sample of a study of preoperative IRX-2 immunotherapy in early breast cancer. TCRdb's copy holds only in-frame clones and misses some; the assay was immunoSEQ multiplex PCR. The sample yields tens of thousands of clones, approximately 81% seen once. The sample in question was lymph node tissue, obtained after IRX-2 immunotherapy. The source of these receptors is a human donor with breast cancer. Each CDR3 is given with its conserved first and last residue. The D gene is left open where the match is weak. The size of a clone is reported for some rows only, either as once, few or many, or as a class for expanded clones.

clone size,D gene,V gene,J gene,CDR3 DNA,CDR3 protein
NA,TRBD1,TRBV6-8,TRBJ2-7,TGTGCCAGCAGGCAAAGGGACAGGATTTACGAGCAGTACTTC,CASRQRDRIYEQYF
NA,NA,TRBV19,TRBJ2-7,TGTGCCAGTAGTATAGGGGATATTTGGGACGGTCCCTACGAGCAGTACTTC,CASSIGDIWDGPYEQYF
NA,NA,TRBV6-4,TRBJ1-1,TGTGCCATCAGGGAGAACACTGAAGCTTTCTTT,CAIRENTEAFF
once,NA,TRBV7-6,TRBJ1-2,TGTACCAGCAGCTTAGGCCCGGAGATGGGGGTCGGCTATGGCTACACCTTC,CTSSLGPEMGVGYGYTF
NA,TRBD2,TRBV18,TRBJ2-2,TGTGCCAGCTCACCACCGGGAGGGAGGACCGGGGAGCTGTTTTTT,CASSPPGGRTGELFF
NA,NA,TRBV11-3,TRBJ2-7,TGTGCCAGCAGCTTATGGGGGGACATACCTTACGAGCAGTACTTC,CASSLWGDIPYEQYF
NA,TRBD1,TRBV19,TRBJ1-1,TGTGCCAGTACCGAAGAGGGACAGGGTGCTGAAGCTTTCTTT,CASTEEGQGAEAFF
NA,NA,TRBV5-1,TRBJ2-1,TGCGCCAGCAGCTTGGGTTACGGGAACAATGAGCAGTTCTTC,CASSLGYGNNEQFF
few,TRBD2,TRBV29-1,TRBJ2-1,TGCAGCGTTGAAGGACTAGCGGGCTACAATGAGCAGTTCTTC,CSVEGLAGYNEQFF
NA,TRBD2,TRBV7-6,TRBJ2-3,TGTGCCAGCAGCTTAGATCCGGGACTAGCGGGAGTGGGAGATACGCAGTATTTT,CASSLDPGLAGVGDTQYF
NA,NA,TRBV19,TRBJ2-1,TGTGCCAGTAGTATACAGGGGACTTCCAAATACAATGAGCAGTTCTTC,CASSIQGTSKYNEQFF
NA,TRBD1,TRBV6-8,TRBJ2-7,TGTGCCACACAGGGGGCGTTGAGGAACGAGCAGTACTTC,CATQGALRNEQYF
few,NA,TRBV28,TRBJ1-3,TGTGCCAGCAGAGACAGGATAAACACCATATATTTT,CASRDRINTIYF
NA,TRBD2,TRBV11-3,TRBJ2-2,TGTGCCAGCAGTCGCTACTACACGGGACTACACTACGCGAACACCGGGGAGCTGTTTTTT,CASSRYYTGLHYANTGELFF
NA,NA,TRBV19,TRBJ2-7,TGTGCCAGTAGGGGGACTGGCTCCTACGAGCAGTACTTC,CASRGTGSYEQYF
few,NA,TRBV23-1,TRBJ1-1,TGCGCCAGCAGCTATAGCCCGTCTAACACTGAAGCTTTCTTT,CASSYSPSNTEAFF
NA,NA,TRBV28,TRBJ1-1,TGTGCCAGCAGTTTAAGCTTCGGGCAGGGTTTCCCTTCTACTGAAGCTTTCTTT,CASSLSFGQGFPSTEAFF
NA,TRBD2,TRBV7-6,TRBJ2-2,TGTGCCAGCAGCCGGGGGGGGACACGAAACACCGGGGAGCTGTTTTTT,CASSRGGTRNTGELFF
few,TRBD1,TRBV15,TRBJ2-6,TGTGCCACCAGCACTTCGGGACAGGGGCTTTCTGGGGCCAACGTCCTGACTTTC,CATSTSGQGLSGANVLTF
NA,NA,TRBV7-1,TRBJ2-1,TGTGCCAGCAGCTTAACCCGGCGGAATGAGCAGTTCTTC,CASSLTRRNEQFF
NA,NA,TRBV6-8,TRBJ2-2,TGTGCCAGCAGTTATTCCCGTCCGGGTACCGGGGAGCTGTTTTTT,CASSYSRPGTGELFF
NA,TRBD1,TRBV7-1,TRBJ2-1,TGTGCCAGCAGCTTAGCGCGTGGGACAGGGGGCAATGAGCAGTTCTTC,CASSLARGTGGNEQFF
NA,NA,TRBV11-3,TRBJ2-5,TGTGCCAGCAGCTTAACTCCGGCAAGCCAAGAGACCCAGTACTTC,CASSLTPASQETQYF
NA,NA,TRBV6-8,TRBJ2-5,TGTGCCAGCAGTTACCCCCGGGAGAGCCCACAAGAGACCCAGTACTTC,CASSYPRESPQETQYF
NA,TRBD2,TRBV4-1,TRBJ2-6,TGCGCCAGCAGCAAGGCGGGGGGGTCTGGGGCCAACGTCCTGACTTTC,CASSKAGGSGANVLTF
NA,NA,TRBV11-3,TRBJ1-5,TGTGCCAGCAGCCACACACAGACTAGCAATCAGCCCCAGCATTTT,CASSHTQTSNQPQHF
NA,TRBD2,TRBV28,TRBJ2-1,TGTGCCAGCAGGGGGACACCGGGACTAGCGGGATACGAGCAGTTCTTC,CASRGTPGLAGYEQFF
medium-sized,TRBD1,TRBV6-8,TRBJ1-1,TGTGCCAGCGACAACGGTCGGGACAGGGGGCCAGACACTGAAGCTTTCTTT,CASDNGRDRGPDTEAFF
NA,NA,TRBV12-5,TRBJ2-1,TGTGCTAGTGGAGCCCCCGGGGCATCTACAAGTGAGCAGTTCTTC,CASGAPGASTSEQFF
NA,NA,TRBV7-1,TRBJ1-1,TGTGCCAGCATCCAAAGAGGAAATACTGAAGCTTTCTTT,CASIQRGNTEAFF
NA,NA,TRBV30,TRBJ1-3,TGTGCCTGGAGGGGACACTCTGGAAACACCATATATTTT,CAWRGHSGNTIYF
NA,TRBD2,TRBV19,TRBJ2-4,TGTGCCAGTAGTATAGCCCCGGGAGGGGGAAACATTCAGTACTTC,CASSIAPGGGNIQYF
NA,NA,TRBV14,TRBJ1-2,TGTGCCAGCAGCCAAGATGGGGGGTGGACCTATGGCTACACCTTC,CASSQDGGWTYGYTF
NA,TRBD1,TRBV7-6,TRBJ1-1,TGTGCCAGCAGCCCGGGACAGGCCGGGAACACTGAAGCTTTCTTT,CASSPGQAGNTEAFF
NA,NA,TRBV7-6,TRBJ2-7,TGTGCCAGCAGCTTCGCAGGGGCTGGTTACGAGCAGTACTTC,CASSFAGAGYEQYF
NA,TRBD2,TRBV7-6,TRBJ2-7,TGTGCCAGCAGCTTAACTAGCGGGACTAGTGAGCAGTACTTC,CASSLTSGTSEQYF
NA,NA,TRBV10-1,TRBJ2-6,TGCGCCGCATACGCTGGGGCCAACGTCCTGACTTTC,CAAYAGANVLTF
NA,TRBD2,TRBV4-1,TRBJ2-5,TGCGCCAGCAGCCAAGATCCGGGGGGGGAGACCCAGTACTTC,CASSQDPGGETQYF
few,TRBD1,TRBV25-1,TRBJ1-5,TGTGCCAGCAGTGACGCGGGACAGGGGGATCAGCCCCAGCATTTT,CASSDAGQGDQPQHF
few,NA,TRBV12-5,TRBJ1-3,TGTGCTAGTGGTCCAAGGACGGAGCCAAACTCTGAGAACACCATATATTTT,CASGPRTEPNSENTIYF
NA,NA,TRBV18,TRBJ1-2,TGTGCCAGCTCACCGTCACAGAGACAGTCGAATGGCTACACCTTC,CASSPSQRQSNGYTF
NA,NA,TRBV19,TRBJ1-3,TGTGCCAGTAGTATTCCGGGAACGGGGTCAGGAAACACCATATATTTT,CASSIPGTGSGNTIYF
NA,TRBD2,TRBV29-1,TRBJ2-3,TGCAGCGTTGACTTGCGGGAGGGAGATACGCAGTATTTT,CSVDLREGDTQYF
NA,NA,TRBV29-1,TRBJ1-4,TGCAGCGCTGGAGGCAGGGGAAGAGAAAAACTGTTTTTT,CSAGGRGREKLFF
once,NA,TRBV28,TRBJ2-1,TGTGCCAGCAGCCCCCCCGGGGCAAGGGGGCAGTTCTTC,CASSPPGARGQFF
NA,NA,TRBV7-6,TRBJ2-2,TGTGCCAGCAGGTTGGGGCCAGGGAACACCGGGGAGCTGTTTTTT,CASRLGPGNTGELFF
NA,TRBD2,TRBV15,TRBJ2-1,TGTGCCACCAGCGGGGGGACTAGCGGATACAATGAGCAGTTCTTC,CATSGGTSGYNEQFF
NA,NA,TRBV6-8,TRBJ1-1,TGTGCCAGCAGTTACTCCAGTTGGCAGATGAACACTGAAGCTTTCTTT,CASSYSSWQMNTEAFF
NA,NA,TRBV11-3,TRBJ1-1,TGTGCCAGCAGCGGAGGACCAGGGATGAACACTGAAGCTTTCTTT,CASSGGPGMNTEAFF
NA,NA,TRBV29-1,TRBJ2-2,TGCAGCGTTGTGGCGCCGTTTATTCCCGGGGAGCTGTTTTTT,CSVVAPFIPGELFF
NA,TRBD2,TRBV12-5,TRBJ2-1,TGTGCTAGTGGGCCGGGGCAGCGGGAGAACCACAATGAGCAGTTCTTC,CASGPGQRENHNEQFF
NA,TRBD2,TRBV19,TRBJ2-2,TGTGCCAGTCGCGGGAGGGGGAACACCGGGGAGCTGTTTTTT,CASRGRGNTGELFF
NA,TRBD2,TRBV11-3,TRBJ2-3,TGTGCCAGCAGCTTCAGGCGGCTAGCGGACACAGATACGCAGTATTTT,CASSFRRLADTDTQYF
NA,NA,TRBV6-8,TRBJ1-1,TGTGCCAGCAGCCCTCAATTAGACACTGAAGCTTTCTTT,CASSPQLDTEAFF
NA,TRBD2,TRBV19,TRBJ2-1,TGTGCCAGTAGTCCCATCCGGACTAGCGGGAGCGAAGATGAGCAGTTCTTC,CASSPIRTSGSEDEQFF